Shown below are 21 T cell receptor beta chains from a single sample sequenced in a study of response to subunit inactivated influenza vaccine. TCRdb analysed the RT-PCR reads with MiXCR anew, one entry per CDR3 protein. This table holds roughly 520,000 distinct CDR3 sequences, around 25% found once. Sequences were derived from CD4+ T cells sorted from PBMCs, sampled roughly 5 days after vaccination. These receptor sequences come from a man aged 45-60 years who received an inactivated influenza vaccine.

The chain combines TRBV5-6 with TRBJ2-1; D uncertain. Between the trimmed V and J ends, which lost 6 bases and 8 bases, there was a span of 9 bases. Germline values: CDR1 SGHDT, CDR2 YYEEEE. This CDR3 contains 11 residues. CDR3 protein: CASTQLDEQFF. CDR3 nucleotide sequence: TGTGCCAGCACCCAGTTAGATGAGCAGTTCTTC.

This rearrangement joins TRBV7-9 to TRBJ2-1; TRBD2 matches 14 bases. This CDR3 contains 17 residues. Germline assignment: CDR1 SEHNR and CDR2 FQNEAQ (reference sequence). Trimming at V came to 6 bases and at J to 12 bases, leaving 16 bases not matched to a gene. The CDR3 region is CASRKGTSGSFFLGQFF. The CDR3 coding sequence is TGTGCCAGCAGAAAGGGGACTAGCGGGAGCTTTTTTTTGGGGCAGTTCTTC.

This clonotype was recorded many times. This chain joins TRBV29-1 and TRBJ1-2; D not certain. With 4 bases removed from V and 0 bases from J, the gap between germline ends came to 9 bases. This CDR3 contains 13 residues. Germline V gives CDR1 SQVTM, CDR2 ANQGSEA. CDR3 DNA: TGCAGCGTTGCGCTTAGTGCTAACTATGGCTACACCTTC. Encoded protein: CSVALSANYGYTF.

This clonotype was counted a few times. The chain has TRBV4-1 and TRBJ2-5; tentative D call: TRBD2 (6 bases). Germline V gives CDR1 MGHRA, CDR2 YSYEKL. V was shortened by 1 base and J by 0 bases, with 9 bases between the two germline ends. CDR3 size: 15 residues. CDR3 sequence reads: CASSQGTTNQETQYF. CDR3 nucleotide sequence: TGCGCCAGCAGCCAAGGGACTACTAACCAAGAGACCCAGTACTTC.

The CDR3 coding sequence is TGTGCCACCAGTGAGTCAGGGGTGAGCGGGGAGCTGTTTTTT. It yields the protein CATSESGVSGELFF. The J gene is TRBJ2-2, the V gene TRBV24-1, with D possibly being TRBD1 (6 bases). The germline V gene has CDR1 KGHDR and CDR2 SFDVKD. V gave up 4 bases and J gave up 7 bases, with 12 bases separating them. The CDR3 runs 14 residues.

The J gene is TRBJ1-5, the V gene TRBV20-1, with 9 bases aligning to TRBD1. V lost 2 bases to trimming and J lost 5 bases; unmatched junction nucleotides: 7. Germline V gives CDR1 DFQATT, CDR2 SNEGSKA (reference sequence). This CDR3 is built from 15 residues. The CDR3 coding sequence is TGCAGTGCTAGATCCCCGGGACAGGGCTATCAGCCCCAGCATTTT. Translated: CSARSPGQGYQPQHF.

The J gene is TRBJ2-1, the V gene TRBV15, with 11 bases matching TRBD2. Germline V gene sequence: CDR1 LNHNV, CDR2 YYDKDF (reference sequence). The V segment lost 0 bases and the J segment 6 bases; nucleotides outside the gene matches: 7. There are 17 residues in the CDR3. The CDR3 DNA sequence: TGTGCCACCAGCAGAGATGGGCTAGCGGGAGGCCCCAATGAGCAGTTCTTC. Amino acid sequence: CATSRDGLAGGPNEQFF. The variable domain in full, completed from reference TRBV15 and TRBJ2-1, reads DAMVIQNPRYQVTQFGKPVTLSCSQTLNHNVMYWYQQKSSQAPKLLFHYYDKDFNNEADTPDNFQSRRPNTSFCFLDIRSPGLGDTAMYLCATSRDGLAGGPNEQFFGPGTRLTVL.

V gene TRBV7-9 combines with J gene TRBJ2-2, with D maybe TRBD2 (7 bases). Germline CDR1 reads SEHNR; CDR2 reads FQNEAQ (reference sequence). V was clipped by 2 bases and J by 2 bases, with 12 bases between them. The CDR3 totals 16 residues. The CDR3 protein is CASSLMGGTNTGELFF. CDR3 DNA sequence: TGTGCCAGCAGCTTAATGGGGGGGACAAACACCGGGGAGCTGTTTTTT.

This chain connects TRBV20-1 to TRBJ1-2; 10 bases fit TRBD1. The CDR3 consists of 14 residues. The V gene end was trimmed by 6 bases and the J gene end by 5 bases; junction bases not matched to a gene: 9. The germline CDR1 and CDR2 sequences are DFQATT and SNEGSKA (reference sequence). This chain's CDR3 is CSANRDRGLYGYTF. The CDR3 coding sequence is TGCAGTGCCAACAGGGACAGGGGTTTATATGGCTACACCTTC.

The sample holds a few counts of this clonotype. This rearrangement joins TRBV4-2 to TRBJ2-3; 8 bases fit TRBD2. Trimming cost V 6 bases and J 2 bases; bases outside gene matches: 7. The CDR3 spans 15 residues. Germline V gene data show CDR1 as LGHNA and CDR2 as YNFKEQ. The CDR3 bases are TGTGCCAGCAGAGAGACCGGGGGGGCCACAGATACGCAGTATTTT. As protein: CASRETGGATDTQYF.

The chain is built from TRBV29-1 and TRBJ2-2; D is perhaps TRBD2 (7 bases). V was shortened by 3 bases and J by 6 bases, with 11 bases between the two germline ends. The germline CDR1 and CDR2 sequences are SQVTM and ANQGSEA. The CDR3 sequence is 13 residues long. The CDR3 loop reads CSVEGGGPGELFF. The CDR3 nucleotides are TGCAGCGTTGAGGGAGGGGGTCCCGGGGAGCTGTTTTTT.

This clonotype showed up just a few times. This chain uses TRBV5-1 with TRBJ2-1; TRBD2 agrees at 8 bases. CDR1 is SGHRS, CDR2 YFSETQ, per germline. CDR3 length: 13 amino acids. The junction had 7 bases not matched to a gene; V was cut back by 0 bases and J by 14 bases. Here the CDR3 DNA reads TGCGCCAGCAGCTTGGGGACTAGCCCGGGAGAGTTCTTC. This gives the protein CASSLGTSPGEFF.

This clonotype appeared a few times. V is TRBV20-1 and J is TRBJ2-3, with 9 bases that match TRBD2. Germline lookup yields CDR1 DFQATT and CDR2 SNEGSKA (reference sequence). CDR3 length: 15 residues. J gave up 7 bases and V 1 base, and 9 bases lay outside the gene matches. This CDR3 reads CSARVLAGGPNTQYF. The CDR3 region has the DNA TGCAGTGCTAGAGTTCTCGCGGGGGGGCCTAATACGCAGTATTTT.

On this clonotype itself: Germline and junction disagree at one end, which may indicate a read error. This chain joins TRBV12-3 or TRBV12-4 and TRBJ2-7; D perhaps matches TRBD2 (5 bases). This CDR3 is built from 12 residues. For the CDR3, the DNA is TGTGCCAACAGTTCCGGGGTCTACGAGCAGTACTTC. Amino acids: CANSSGVYEQYF.

V is TRBV10-3 and J is TRBJ2-1, with D perhaps matching TRBD2 (7 bases). Trimming pared 3 bases from V and 2 bases from J, leaving 11 bases between. The CDR3 extends over 15 amino acids. Germline CDR1 ENHRY, CDR2 SYGVKD. The CDR3 loop is CAISEGRGTYNEQFF. For the CDR3, the DNA is TGTGCCATCAGTGAAGGGAGGGGGACCTACAATGAGCAGTTCTTC.

This clonotype was observed a few times. The chain has TRBV5-6 and TRBJ2-7, with 9 bases fitting TRBD1. The ends lost 2 bases at V and 3 bases at J; junction bases unmatched: 3. CDR1 is SGHDT, CDR2 YYEEEE, per germline. The length of the CDR3 is 14 residues. The CDR3 nucleotides read TGTGCCAGCAGCTTCCGGGACAGGGACTACGAGCAGTACTTC. Its protein product is CASSFRDRDYEQYF.

The gene calls are TRBV24-1 and TRBJ2-3, with TRBD1 matching 9 bases. Germline CDR1 reads KGHDR; CDR2 reads SFDVKD. The ends lost 7 bases at V and 2 bases at J; junction bases unmatched: 6. The CDR3 is 15 amino acids. The CDR3 is CATRSGTGLTDTQYF. The CDR3 DNA follows: TGTGCCACCAGAAGTGGGACAGGGCTCACAGATACGCAGTATTTT.

Remarks on this clonotype: Without the conserved terminal phenylalanine or tryptophan, this CDR3 likely stems from a read error. Because the CDR3's place on the DNA is in doubt, the DNA is left out and the CDR3 is given as listed by TCRdb. The V call is TRBV20-1, the J call TRBJ2-3; the D call TRBD2 from the table was never checked on the DNA. Germline V lookup: CDR1 DFQATT, CDR2 SNEGSKA (reference sequence). The CDR3 has 12 residues if both end residues are counted. CDR3 protein: CSAVLGLAAPVV.

This clonotype appeared a few times. The chain is built from TRBV6-2 or TRBV6-3 and TRBJ2-1; 10 nucleotides match TRBD1. CDR1 MNHEY and CDR2 SVGEGT come from the germline V gene. Losses at the gene ends were 8 bases for V and 7 bases for J; bases not matched to a gene: 11. This CDR3 spans 15 amino acids. Written as DNA, the CDR3 is TGTGCCAGCTGTACGCCGGGACAGGGGAGTAATGAGCAGTTCTTC. Its translation: CASCTPGQGSNEQFF.

This clonotype has a count of ten or more. The chain uses TRBV5-6 and TRBJ1-2, with 8 bases fitting TRBD1. CDR1 and CDR2 from the germline V gene are SGHDT and YYEEEE. Trimming removed 4 bases from V and 3 bases from J; junction bases left unmatched: 5. This CDR3 is 14 amino acids long. CDR3 in amino acids: CASSVLQGDYGYTF. The CDR3 region has the DNA TGTGCCAGCAGCGTATTACAGGGGGACTATGGCTACACCTTC.

This clonotype showed up just a few times. The chain joins TRBV7-9 to TRBJ1-1, with D uncertain. Germline assignment: CDR1 SEHNR and CDR2 FQNEAQ (reference sequence). V gave up 6 bases and J gave up 2 bases, with 16 bases separating them. The CDR3 has 15 amino acids. In DNA, the CDR3 is TGTGCCAGCAGACCGGCCGGTGGCATAAACACTGAAGCTTTCTTT. Translating gives CASRPAGGINTEAFF.